This T cell receptor (beta chain) originates from a study of blood T cell repertoires in COVID-19. About the study: Both acute and convalescent COVID-19 samples were obtained from the United States, Italy and Spain.

Produced via immunoSEQ multiplex PCR; TCRdb's table is partial and in-frame only. This sample has tens of thousands of clones, with around 85% found just once. The CDR3 length is 15 residues. Unmatched junction bases numbered 9, after V lost 6 bases and J lost 2 bases. CDR1 is MNHEY and CDR2 is SMNVEV in the germline V gene (reference sequence). The chain has TRBV27 and TRBJ2-7; 8 bases map to TRBD2. What was sequenced was peripheral blood. The receptor comes from a human donor with acute or convalescent COVID-19. The donor label of this sample is uncertain. The CDR3 nucleotides are TGTGCCAGCAGCCTTTCTCCGGGACTAGCCTACGAGCAGTACTTC. Protein: CASSLSPGLAYEQYF.